This T cell receptor beta chain was documented in a study of blood T cell repertoires in COVID-19. Study-level information: Sample material is recorded as cDNA or gDNA derived from T cells, B-cell-depleted T cells, or PBMCs.

In the authors' methods: Amplified reference gene primers provided the basis for estimating nucleated cell counts. Assay: immunoSEQ multiplex PCR; the TCRdb copy retains only in-frame clones and omits some. D and trimming were read from the DNA, whereas the V and J calls and clone size are those reported in that table. The table lists around 180,000 clones, 80% to 90% of them singletons. V was shortened by 1 base and J by 3 bases, with 12 bases between the two germline ends. Looked up from germline, CDR1 is LNHDA and CDR2 is SQIVND (reference sequence). The CDR3 is made up of 15 amino acids. The table lists this clone with a few counts.

The clonotype comes from an elderly woman with COVID-19, enrolled during active disease. This chain connects TRBV19 to TRBJ1-1, with no clear D. The sequenced sample was peripheral blood. CDR3 sequence (DNA): TGTGCCAGTAGTATAGGGGCCAGTTACTACACTGAAGCTTTCTTT. It codes for CASSIGASYYTEAFF.